Below are 19 T cell receptor beta chains sequenced from a single sample in a study of tumor-infiltrating lymphocytes in primary liver carcinoma. RNA isolated from unsorted whole blood supplied the blood RNA, with germline DNA also extracted. Starting from 500 ng of total RNA, TCR beta cDNA was produced with a primer in the constant region. Slightly modified ARM-PCR with three nested multiplex PCR rounds yielded TCR beta libraries. Two initial PCR rounds of around 9 cycles each paired TRBV1-TRBV30 forward primers with a C-beta reverse primer. TCRdb processed the multiplex PCR reads anew with MiXCR; each CDR3 protein has one entry. Here the sample spans hundreds of thousands of distinct CDR3 sequences, 58% being singletons. The sequenced sample consisted of peripheral blood. Receptor source: a woman aged 25 to 39 with primary liver carcinoma and hepatitis B virus infection.

The chain recombines TRBV5-5 with TRBJ2-7, with D unclear. The length of the CDR3 is 14 residues. Looked up from germline, CDR1 is SGHKS and CDR2 is YYEKEE (reference sequence). Trimming took 6 bases from V and 2 from J, leaving 15 bases between them. This CDR3 reads CASTNHISTYEQYF. The CDR3, as DNA: TGTGCCAGCACCAACCACATCTCAACCTACGAGCAGTACTTC. The full variable domain, in which reference TRBV5-5 and TRBJ2-7 provide the parts outside the CDR3, is DAGVTQSPTHLIKTRGQQVTLRCSPISGHKSVSWYQQVLGQGPQFIFQYYEKEERGRGNFPDRFSARQFPNYSSELNVNALLLGDSALYLCASTNHISTYEQYFGPGTRLTVT.

This clonotype was recorded many times. The chain combines TRBV12-3 or TRBV12-4 with TRBJ2-3; TRBD2 matches at 8 bases. V shed 2 bases, J shed 6 bases, and the junction held 7 bases outside the gene matches. CDR3 length: 15 residues. CDR3: CASSLHRVAGDTQYF. CDR3 nucleotides: TGTGCCAGCAGTTTACACAGGGTAGCGGGGGATACGCAGTATTTT.

This clonotype was found once. A read error may account for a junction end that differs from germline. The chain combines TRBV6-5 with TRBJ1-5; 7 positions agree with TRBD1. CDR1 is MNHEY and CDR2 is SVGAGI in the germline V gene. The length of the CDR3 is 14 residues. The CDR3 loop is CTSRPQQGGQAQHF. The CDR3 bases are TGTACCAGCCGACCTCAGCAGGGGGGCCAGGCCCAGCATTTT.

Notes on this clonotype: A junction boundary mismatches the germline segment, possibly from a read error. The chain is built from TRBV12-3 or TRBV12-4 and TRBJ2-1, with TRBD2 matching over 8 bases. The CDR3 runs 17 residues. CDR3 sequence reads: CASSWPSSGGAYNEPFF. CDR3 nucleotide sequence: TGTGCCAGCAGTTGGCCATCCTCGGGAGGGGCCTACAATGAGCCGTTCTTC.

The chain has TRBV13 and TRBJ2-5; TRBD2 matches 14 bases. The CDR3 sequence is 18 residues long. V shed 4 bases, J shed 2 bases, and the junction held 9 bases outside the gene matches. The germline V gene encodes CDR1 PRHDT and CDR2 FYEKMQ (reference sequence). This CDR3 reads CASSSHRGLAGGQETQYF. CDR3 DNA sequence: TGTGCCAGCAGCTCCCACCGAGGACTAGCGGGAGGTCAAGAGACCCAGTACTTC.

In regard to this clonotype: Given the absence of the conserved phenylalanine or tryptophan at the CDR3 end, a read error is likely. The rearrangement joins TRBV7-9 to TRBJ2-7; maybe TRBD2 (6 bases). Germline assignment: CDR1 SEHNR and CDR2 FQNEAQ (reference sequence). This CDR3 has 13 residues. V dropped 10 bases and J dropped 7 bases, with 20 bases sitting between them. Here the CDR3 DNA reads TGTGCCACGAGAAGGGACTTAGGCCATGAGCAGTACTCC. Translated: CATRRDLGHEQYS.

The chain uses TRBV6-2 or TRBV6-3 and TRBJ2-1; D gene unclear. Germline CDR1 and CDR2: MNHEY and SVGEGT. This CDR3 is built from 17 residues. Trimming took off 4 bases at V and 0 bases at J, with 16 bases between the two ends. The CDR3 is CASSFVSARNSYNEQFF. Written as DNA, the CDR3 is TGTGCCAGCAGTTTCGTGTCTGCGAGGAACTCCTACAATGAGCAGTTCTTC.

This clonotype was observed a single time. Compared with germline, one end of the junction differs, possibly owing to a read error. The J gene is TRBJ2-5, the V gene TRBV4-2, with D possibly being TRBD1 (6 bases). The CDR3 is made up of 14 amino acids. Germline V gives CDR1 LGHNA, CDR2 YNFKEQ. CDR3 DNA sequence: TGTGCCAGCAGACAAGGACAGTTCCAAGAGACCCAGTACTTC. It yields the protein CASRQGQFQETQYF.

This clonotype was counted many times. The rearrangement uses TRBV11-3 and TRBJ2-4; weak D call: TRBD2 (6 bases). CDR3 size: 13 residues. CDR1 is SGHNT and CDR2 is YENEEA in the germline V gene. Trimming took 2 bases from V and 11 from J, leaving 13 bases between them. CDR3 sequence (DNA): TGTGCCAGCAGCTTAAGTTGGGACTCCCTTCAGTACTTC. This codes for CASSLSWDSLQYF.

V is TRBV7-9 and J is TRBJ2-5; TRBD2 agrees at 7 bases. Germline V gene sequence: CDR1 SEHNR, CDR2 FQNEAQ (reference sequence). The CDR3 contains 13 residues. J gave up 5 bases and V 5 bases, and 5 bases lay outside the gene matches. CDR3 nucleotide sequence: TGTGCCAGCAGCCCGGGGGGATCTGAGACCCAGTACTTC. Translated: CASSPGGSETQYF.

This clonotype was recorded a few times. The chain recombines TRBV6-1 with TRBJ2-7, with D perhaps being TRBD1 or TRBD2 (5 bases each). CDR1 and CDR2 (germline): MNHNS, SASEGT. V lost 7 bases and J 0 bases, leaving 16 bases between the germline ends. The CDR3 runs 15 residues. CDR3 in amino acids: CASKEGWGSSYEQYF. CDR3 bases: TGTGCCAGCAAAGAAGGTTGGGGGAGCTCCTACGAGCAGTACTTC.

This clonotype was found many times. The V and J genes are TRBV12-5 and TRBJ2-3; D remains unclear. V lost 5 bases and J lost 1, with 4 bases in between. The CDR3 runs 12 residues. CDR1 and CDR2 from the germline V gene are LGHNT and FRNRAP. The CDR3 sequence is CASGRGTDTQYF. In DNA, the CDR3 is TGTGCTAGTGGTAGAGGCACAGATACGCAGTATTTT.

This clonotype showed up many times. J is TRBJ1-5 and V is TRBV6-2 or TRBV6-3, with no clear D. The CDR3 spans 14 residues. The germline V and J ends were trimmed by 7 bases and 7 bases, with 17 bases remaining between them. Germline V lookup: CDR1 MNHEY, CDR2 SVGEGT. CDR3 DNA: TGTGCCAGCACCGAGATTTGGGTTGGGCAGCCCCAGCATTTT. Translation gives CASTEIWVGQPQHF.

The J gene is TRBJ2-2, the V gene TRBV7-3; no reliable D call. CDR3 length: 12 amino acids. V was pared by 3 bases and J by 6 bases, with 5 bases between. The germline CDR1 and CDR2 sequences are SGHTA and FQGTGA. CDR3 nucleotide sequence: TGTGCCAGCAGCTTCCCGGCCGGGGAGCTGTTTTTT. It yields the protein CASSFPAGELFF.

J is TRBJ2-7 and V is TRBV23-1; D is uncertain. TRBV23-1 is designated an ORF whose function remains uncertain. The CDR3 has 13 residues. Trimming took 6 bases from V and 2 from J, leaving 11 bases between them. The CDR3 DNA reads TGCGCCAGCAGCCCAGCTTCGGCCTACGAGCAGTACTTC. It specifies CASSPASAYEQYF.

On this clonotype itself: Without the conserved terminal phenylalanine or tryptophan, this CDR3 likely stems from a read error. The chain employs TRBV5-6 and TRBJ1-2; D is unclear. Germline loops: CDR1 SGHDT, CDR2 YYEEEE. The CDR3 sequence is 13 residues long. V lost 4 bases to trimming and J lost 6 bases, with 13 bases between them. The CDR3 DNA reads as TGTGCCAGCAGCGTATGGGGAAACAATGGCTACACCTCC. Translation: CASSVWGNNGYTS.

This clonotype qualifies as medium-sized. The chain carries TRBV11-2 and TRBJ2-7; TRBD2 matches 7 bases. The trim removed 4 bases at V and 0 bases at J, leaving 3 bases unmatched. Germline lookup yields CDR1 SGHAT and CDR2 FQNNGV. The CDR3 totals 14 residues. CDR3 sequence reads: CASSSSGLSYEQYF. As DNA, the CDR3 is TGTGCCAGCAGCTCTAGCGGTCTCTCCTACGAGCAGTACTTC. The entire variable domain, with the rest obtained from reference TRBV11-2 and TRBJ2-7, is as follows: EAGVAQSPRYKIIEKRQSVAFWCNPISGHATLYWYQQILGQGPKLLIQFQNNGVVDDSQLPKDRFSAERLKGVDSTLKIQPAKLEDSAVYLCASSSSGLSYEQYFGPGTRLTVT.

This chain uses TRBV28 with TRBJ2-2; the D is unclear. CDR1 and CDR2 from the germline V gene are MDHEN and SYDVKM. Trimming pared 7 bases from V and 0 bases from J, leaving 3 bases between. The CDR3 is 12 amino acids. CDR3 DNA: TGTGCCAGCAAGTCGAACACCGGGGAGCTGTTTTTT. Protein sequence: CASKSNTGELFF.

This chain links TRBV12-3 or TRBV12-4 with TRBJ2-5; the match to TRBD2 covers 10 bases. This CDR3 comprises 14 residues. Trimming took 4 bases from V and 7 from J; bases not matched to a gene: 6. The CDR3, as DNA: TGTGCCAGCAGTTACCTAGCGGGAGCGGTGACCCAGTACTTC. This encodes CASSYLAGAVTQYF.